Each of the 10 T cell receptor beta chains below was sequenced from the same sample in a study of CD8 T cells in Susac syndrome. Random hexamers were used to reverse transcribe the RNA input (about 0.45 to 1 ug). Via MiXCR, TCRdb re-called the immunoSEQ multiplex PCR reads, giving one row per CDR3 protein. This sample has a few hundred thousand distinct CDR3 sequences, with roughly 96% found just once. The sample was CD4+ T cells from PBMCs. The source of these receptors is a human donor with multiple sclerosis.

This CDR3 reads CAYQAGVAGNQPQHF. CDR3 DNA: TGTGCCTACCAGGCCGGGGTAGCGGGAAATCAGCCCCAGCATTTT. The chain employs TRBV30 and TRBJ1-5; no definite D call. Trimming removed 7 bases from V and 4 bases from J, with 20 bases in between. The CDR3 sequence is 15 residues long. From germline, CDR1 is GTSNPN and CDR2 SVGIG (reference sequence).

V gene TRBV3-1 combines with J gene TRBJ2-2; 11 nucleotides match TRBD2. Germline V lookup: CDR1 LGHDT, CDR2 YNNKEL (reference sequence). There are 17 residues in the CDR3. V gave up 4 bases and J gave up 2 bases; unmatched junction bases: 6. Here the CDR3 DNA reads TGTGCCAGCAGCCGTGCTAGCGGGGGGATAAACACCGGGGAGCTGTTTTTT. This sequence encodes CASSRASGGINTGELFF.

CDR3 amino acids: CASSTRLSSDTQYF. The CDR3 nucleotides are TGTGCCAGCAGCACCCGACTAAGTTCGGATACGCAGTATTTT. The chain recombines TRBV13 with TRBJ2-3; D may be TRBD2 (5 bases). The CDR3 consists of 14 residues. Between the trimmed V and J ends, which lost 5 bases and 6 bases, there was a span of 15 bases. The V gene's germline CDR1 is PRHDT and CDR2 FYEKMQ (reference sequence).

The chain links TRBV2 to TRBJ2-1, with TRBD2 matching 7 bases. CDR1 and CDR2 from the germline V gene are SNHLY and FYNNEI. The ends lost 6 bases at V and 4 bases at J; junction bases unmatched: 6. The CDR3 length is 14 residues. Here the CDR3 reads CASRGGTQYNEQFF. The CDR3 region has the DNA TGTGCCAGCAGGGGGGGGACGCAGTACAATGAGCAGTTCTTC.

V is TRBV28 and J is TRBJ1-2; D possibly corresponds to TRBD1 (5 bases). This CDR3 is 16 amino acids long. Germline-derived CDR1 and CDR2 are MDHEN and SYDVKM. Trimming pared 6 bases from V and 4 bases from J, leaving 21 bases between. The CDR3 loop is CASRPHGTPTAYGYTF. The CDR3 DNA sequence: TGTGCCAGCAGACCCCATGGGACCCCCACGGCCTATGGCTACACCTTC.

The chain employs TRBV3-1 and TRBJ2-7; TRBD2 is a possible D gene (5 bases). Germline assignment: CDR1 LGHDT and CDR2 YNNKEL (reference sequence). V was trimmed by 1 base and J by 6 bases, leaving 10 bases between them. The CDR3 spans 13 residues. CDR3 residues: CASSQASLGEQYF. CDR3 nucleotide sequence: TGTGCCAGCAGCCAAGCTAGCCTGGGCGAGCAGTACTTC.

The gene calls are TRBV2 and TRBJ2-5, with 7 bases lining up with TRBD1. Germline trimming cut 6 bases from V and 6 bases from J; bases unmatched to any gene: 10. Germline V gene lookup returns CDR1 SNHLY and CDR2 FYNNEI. This CDR3 is built from 14 residues. CDR3 protein: CASRGQSPKKTQYF. Written as DNA, the CDR3 is TGTGCCAGCAGGGGACAGTCCCCCAAGAAGACCCAGTACTTC.

The chain recombines TRBV3-1 with TRBJ1-1; maybe TRBD1 (6 bases). CDR3 size: 18 residues. CDR1 and CDR2 (germline): LGHDT, YNNKEL (reference sequence). Trimming took off 3 bases at V and 1 base at J, with 21 bases between the two ends. The CDR3 reads CASSHLPPGAAWNTEAFF. The CDR3 DNA reads TGTGCCAGCAGCCACTTGCCTCCAGGGGCGGCCTGGAACACTGAAGCTTTCTTT. Variable domain in full (rest from reference TRBV3-1 and TRBJ1-1): DTAVSQTPKYLVTQMGNDKSIKCEQNLGHDTMYWYKQDSKKFLKIMFSYNNKELIINETVPNRFSPKSPDKAHLNLHINSLELGDSAVYFCASSHLPPGAAWNTEAFFGQGTRLTVV.

The rearrangement links TRBV7-9 to TRBJ1-2; no firm D call. Trimming took 5 bases from V and 8 from J, leaving 15 bases between them. This CDR3 spans 13 amino acids. Germline assignment: CDR1 SEHNR and CDR2 FQNEAQ (reference sequence). The CDR3 loop reads CASSRGSLGGYTF. CDR3 coding DNA: TGTGCCAGCAGCAGAGGGAGTCTGGGGGGCTACACCTTC.

The V call is TRBV29-1, the J call TRBJ1-1, with D hard to call. The CDR3 consists of 13 residues. Trimming cost V 3 bases and J 5 bases, with 13 bases left between them. Per the germline V gene, CDR1 is SQVTM and CDR2 is ANQGSEA. Written as DNA, the CDR3 is TGCAGCGTTGAGCCGGGGTTGTGGACTGAAGCTTTCTTT. This sequence encodes CSVEPGLWTEAFF.